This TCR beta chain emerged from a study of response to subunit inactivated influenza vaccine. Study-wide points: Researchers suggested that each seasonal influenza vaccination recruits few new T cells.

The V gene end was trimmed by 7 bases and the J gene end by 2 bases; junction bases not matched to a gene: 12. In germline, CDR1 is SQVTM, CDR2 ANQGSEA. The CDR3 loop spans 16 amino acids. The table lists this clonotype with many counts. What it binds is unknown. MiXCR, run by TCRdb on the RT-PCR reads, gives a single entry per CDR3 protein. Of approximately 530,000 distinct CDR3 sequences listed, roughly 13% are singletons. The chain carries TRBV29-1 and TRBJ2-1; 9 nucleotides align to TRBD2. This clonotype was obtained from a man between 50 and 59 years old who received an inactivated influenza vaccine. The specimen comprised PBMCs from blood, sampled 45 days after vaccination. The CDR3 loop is CSGSSHIAGAYNEQFF. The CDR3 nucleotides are TGCAGCGGTTCATCCCACATAGCGGGAGCCTACAATGAGCAGTTCTTC.